This T cell receptor beta chain was observed in a study of T cell changes during pregnancy in multiple sclerosis (dated by TCRdb to the late 2010s). With regard to the full study: The study examined how the T cell repertoire changed over the course of pregnancy in women with multiple sclerosis.

Library creation used the immunoSEQ multiplex PCR assay. TCRdb's version of the immuneACCESS table is confined to in-frame rearrangements and falls short of the full clone set. An unresolved V gene accounts for under half of the shortfall where checked; the remainder is of unknown origin. For this sample there are approximately 110,000 clones; around nine tenths appear just once. The top ten clonotypes cover about 1.6% of the sample. In this sample, this clone turned up once. It has no known antigen specificity. Per-base qualities were not stored, and no clone one base away is much larger. Clipping removes 2 bases from V and 0 bases from J, with 5 as the unmatched junction base count. CDR1 and CDR2, looked up from the germline V gene (reference sequence), are SEHNR and FQNEAQ. From cysteine to phenylalanine, the CDR3 is 16 amino acids long. Solely the CDR3 DNA is kept, with 48 bases framed from the first base.

The input for sequencing was peripheral blood, taken in the third trimester of pregnancy. This chain joins TRBV7-9 to TRBJ2-3; TRBD1 agrees with 7 junctional bases. The receptor was derived from a female donor with multiple sclerosis, enrolled in a pregnancy study. The CDR3 is CASSLTGTASTDTQYF. The bases read TGTGCCAGCAGCTTAACCGGGACAGCGAGCACAGATACGCAGTATTTT.